This T cell receptor beta chain was found in a study of CXCR3-negative and CXCR3-positive naive CD8 T cells. TRB cDNA was prepared as libraries by UMI-labeled 5' RACE. TCRdb processed the 5' RACE reads again and assigns one entry to each CDR3 protein, with no DNA. Recorded here are some 100,000 distinct CDR3 sequences; the top ten clones represent around 0.36%. CD45RO-CCR7+CD27+CD95- cells counted as naive CD8+ T cells. Study-wide results and limits: The study found that naive CXCR3-negative and CXCR3-positive cells shared TRBV-TRBJ usage, while memory cells differed. Much lower diversity was found in memory CD8+ cells, while both naive subsets had comparably high diversity. Similar levels of surface CD5 were seen between naive subsets; TCR strength was inferred from TRB CDR3 properties. Greater hydrophobicity was found in TRB CDR3s of CXCR3-positive naive cells than of CXCR3-negative naive cells.

With regard to this clonotype: Its matching antigen is unknown.

CDR1 is SGHRS and CDR2 is YFSETQ in the germline V gene. The CDR3 is 12 residues long. Input material: naive CXCR3+ CD8+ T cells from blood. The subset: CD45RO-CCR7+CD27+CD95- naive CD8+ T cells expressing CXCR3 (TNR3+). J is TRBJ2-7 and V is TRBV5-1; TCRdb returns TRBD2, unconfirmable since there is no DNA. This TCR came from a human donor in good health. Some clones in this sample may be carry-over from other donors' samples. CDR3 in amino acids: CASSLEGGEQYF. Complete variable domain (other parts from reference TRBV5-1 and TRBJ2-7): KAGVTQTPRYLIKTRGQQVTLSCSPISGHRSVSWYQQTPGQGLQFLFEYFSETQRNKGNFPGRFSGRQFSNSRSEMNVSTLELGDSALYLCASSLEGGEQYFGPGTRLTVT.